This T cell receptor beta chain was sequenced for a study of T cell responses to AZD1222 COVID-19 vaccine. The study's findings and limits: Seropositive AZD1222 recipients at baseline numbered only five or six. Clonal diversity may have been underestimated in mostly white British donors. Researchers took repertoire samples only after the peak T cell response had come.

In regard to this clone: Its antigen is not known.

Pooling of second doses given at about 4 or about 12 weeks was done. CDR1 is MNHEY, CDR2 SVGAGI, per germline. The CDR3 contains 14 residues. V lost 2 bases and J 6 bases, leaving 13 bases between the germline ends. TCRdb's copy holds only in-frame clones and misses some; the assay was immunoSEQ multiplex PCR. Among 100,000 to 150,000 clones, about 92% were seen once, and the ten largest hold 7.9%. The source material was peripheral blood, sampled 28 days after the second AZD1222 dose. V gene TRBV6-5 combines with J gene TRBJ2-5; TRBD1 or TRBD2 may be the D gene (6 bases each). This receptor was identified in an adult who received the AZD1222 COVID-19 vaccine. The CDR3 protein is CASSYQEGVKTQYF. The CDR3 DNA reads TGTGCCAGCAGTTACCAGGAGGGGGTGAAGACCCAGTACTTC.